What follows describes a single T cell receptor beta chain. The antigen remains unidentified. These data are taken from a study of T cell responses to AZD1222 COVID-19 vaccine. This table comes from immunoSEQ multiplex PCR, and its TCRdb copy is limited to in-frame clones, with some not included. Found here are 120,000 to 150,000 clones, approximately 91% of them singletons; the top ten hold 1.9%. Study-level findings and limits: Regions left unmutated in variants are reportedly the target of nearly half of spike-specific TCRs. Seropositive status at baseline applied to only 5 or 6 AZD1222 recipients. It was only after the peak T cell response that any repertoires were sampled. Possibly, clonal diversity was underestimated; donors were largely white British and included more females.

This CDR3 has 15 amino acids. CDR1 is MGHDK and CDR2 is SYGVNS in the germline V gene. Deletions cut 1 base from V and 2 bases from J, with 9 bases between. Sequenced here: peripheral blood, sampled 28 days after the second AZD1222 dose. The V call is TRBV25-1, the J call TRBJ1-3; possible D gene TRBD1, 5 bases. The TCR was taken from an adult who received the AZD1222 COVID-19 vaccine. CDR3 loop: CASSEFMGAGNTIYF. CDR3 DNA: TGTGCCAGCAGTGAATTTATGGGGGCTGGAAACACCATATATTTT.